The following is a T cell receptor (beta chain) sequence with its context. This entry comes from a study of blood T cell repertoires in COVID-19. Study-level background: COVID-19 samples from acute and convalescent phases originated in the United States, Italy and Spain. T cells, B-cell-depleted T cells, or PBMCs provided the cDNA or gDNA that served as material.

How the authors handled the data: Reference gene primer amplification gave estimated nucleated cell counts. TCRdb keeps only in-frame clones here, not all; method: immunoSEQ multiplex PCR. V, J and clone size are those of that table, while D and trimming were read from the DNA. This sample has 90,000 to 110,000 clones, with 84% found just once. CDR1 and CDR2 from the germline V gene are LNHNV and YYDKDF (reference sequence). The CDR3 extends over 15 amino acids. Trimming took 0 bases from V and 6 from J, leaving 14 bases between them. The chain links TRBV15 to TRBJ1-2, with a tentative D call TRBD1 (5 bases). Sequenced: peripheral blood. The sequence came from a woman between 50 and 59 years old with acute or convalescent COVID-19. The CDR3 nucleotides read TGTGCCACCAGCAGAGAGCCAGGGCAGTGGCATGGCTACACCTTC. Its protein is CATSREPGQWHGYTF.